Shown below are 3 T cell receptor beta chains from a single sample sequenced in a study of siplizumab effects on memory and regulatory T cells. Data came from immunoSEQ multiplex PCR; TCRdb stores just in-frame clones and leaves some out. The table has some 65,000 clones, about 90% seen once. Sequencing was performed on Tregs sorted from blood. The receptors were sampled from a human donor in good health.

The J gene is TRBJ2-1, the V gene TRBV2; no reliable D call. The ends were cut back, 8 bases at V and 4 bases at J, with 6 bases in the middle. Looked up from germline, CDR1 is SNHLY and CDR2 is FYNNEI. This CDR3 spans 11 amino acids. This CDR3 is CASGSYNEQFF. Here the CDR3 DNA reads TGTGCCAGCGGAAGTTACAATGAGCAGTTCTTC.

CDR3 residues: CASSGQGGLEKLFF. CDR3 in DNA: TGTGCCAGCAGCGGACAGGGTGGTTTGGAAAAACTGTTTTTT. The chain joins TRBV6-1 to TRBJ1-4; 8 nucleotides match TRBD1. The CDR3 contains 14 residues. CDR1 MNHNS and CDR2 SASEGT come from the germline V gene. V lost 6 bases, J lost 8 bases, and 8 bases stayed unmatched.

The chain joins TRBV20-1 to TRBJ2-7, with 9 bases identical to TRBD2. V gave up 7 bases and J gave up 4 bases; unmatched junction bases: 2. This CDR3 has 11 residues. Germline V gene sequence: CDR1 DFQATT, CDR2 SNEGSKA (reference sequence). The CDR3 region is CSVAGAYEQYF. Here the CDR3 DNA reads TGCAGTGTAGCGGGGGCGTACGAGCAGTACTTC.